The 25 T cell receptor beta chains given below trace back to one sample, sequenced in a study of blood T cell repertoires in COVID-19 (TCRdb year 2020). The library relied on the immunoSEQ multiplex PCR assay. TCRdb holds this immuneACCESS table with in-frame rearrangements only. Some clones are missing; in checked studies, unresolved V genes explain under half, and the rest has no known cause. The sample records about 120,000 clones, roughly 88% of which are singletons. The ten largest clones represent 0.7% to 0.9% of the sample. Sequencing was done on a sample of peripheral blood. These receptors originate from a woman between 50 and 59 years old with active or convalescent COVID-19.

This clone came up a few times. The CDR3: CASSGDPGELFF. CDR3 DNA: TGTGCCAGCAGCGGAGACCCCGGGGAGCTGTTTTTT. The chain couples TRBV12-3 or TRBV12-4 to TRBJ2-2; no definite D call. The CDR3 spans 12 residues. Between the trimmed V and J ends, which lost 6 bases and 6 bases, there was a span of 8 bases.

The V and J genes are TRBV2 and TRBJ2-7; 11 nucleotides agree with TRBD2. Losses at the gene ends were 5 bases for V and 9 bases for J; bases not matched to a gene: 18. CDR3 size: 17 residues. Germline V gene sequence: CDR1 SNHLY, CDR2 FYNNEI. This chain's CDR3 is CASSRTSGSRNPVGQYF. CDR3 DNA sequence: TGTGCCAGCAGTAGGACTAGCGGGTCCAGAAATCCGGTCGGGCAGTACTTC.

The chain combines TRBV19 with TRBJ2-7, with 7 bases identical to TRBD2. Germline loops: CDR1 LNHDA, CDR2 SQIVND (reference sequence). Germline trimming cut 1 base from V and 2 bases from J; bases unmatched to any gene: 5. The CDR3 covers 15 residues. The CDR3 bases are TGTGCCAGTAGTATAGCGGGAGGCCTAACCTACGAGCAGTACTTC. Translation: CASSIAGGLTYEQYF.

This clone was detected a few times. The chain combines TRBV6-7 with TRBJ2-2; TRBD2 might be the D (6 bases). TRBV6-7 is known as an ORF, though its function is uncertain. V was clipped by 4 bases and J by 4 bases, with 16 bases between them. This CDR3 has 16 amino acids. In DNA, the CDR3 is TGTGCCAGCAGTTTCCCCTTGCGGGACCCCACCGGGGAGCTGTTTTTT. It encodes CASSFPLRDPTGELFF.

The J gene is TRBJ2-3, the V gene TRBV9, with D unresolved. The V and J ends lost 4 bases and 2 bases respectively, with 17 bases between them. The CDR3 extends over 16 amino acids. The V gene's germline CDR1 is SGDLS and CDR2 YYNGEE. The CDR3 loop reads CASSTFGQPNTDTQYF. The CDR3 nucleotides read TGTGCCAGCAGCACCTTTGGGCAGCCCAACACAGATACGCAGTATTTT.

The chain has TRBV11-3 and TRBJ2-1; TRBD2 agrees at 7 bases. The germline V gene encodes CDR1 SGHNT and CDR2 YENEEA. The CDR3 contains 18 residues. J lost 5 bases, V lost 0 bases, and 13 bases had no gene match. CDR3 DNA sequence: TGTGCCAGCAGCTTAGATGCGGGCGGCGGGAGAAGGGACAATGAGCAGTTCTTC. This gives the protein CASSLDAGGGRRDNEQFF.

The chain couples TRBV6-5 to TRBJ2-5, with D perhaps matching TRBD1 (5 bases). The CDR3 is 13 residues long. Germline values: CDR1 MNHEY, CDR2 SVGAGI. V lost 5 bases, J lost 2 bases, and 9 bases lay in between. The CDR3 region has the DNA TGTGCCAGCAGTCTTGACAGTCAAGAGACCCAGTACTTC. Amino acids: CASSLDSQETQYF.

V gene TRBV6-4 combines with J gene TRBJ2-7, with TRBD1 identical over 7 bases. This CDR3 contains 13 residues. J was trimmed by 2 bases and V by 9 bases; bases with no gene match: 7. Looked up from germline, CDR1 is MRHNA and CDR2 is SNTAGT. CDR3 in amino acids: CASRQGNPYEQYF. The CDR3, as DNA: TGTGCCAGTCGACAGGGAAACCCCTACGAGCAGTACTTC.

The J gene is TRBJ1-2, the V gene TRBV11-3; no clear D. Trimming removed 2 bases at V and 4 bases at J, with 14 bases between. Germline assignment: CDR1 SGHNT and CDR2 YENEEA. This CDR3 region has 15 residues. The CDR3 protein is CASSLIEEGGYGYTF. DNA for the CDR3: TGTGCCAGCAGCTTAATCGAGGAGGGCGGCTATGGCTACACCTTC.

This CDR3 is CASSHYEQYF. For the CDR3, the DNA is TGTGCCAGCAGTCACTACGAGCAGTACTTC. The genes are TRBV27 and TRBJ2-7, with D unresolved. There are 10 residues in the CDR3. Germline assignment: CDR1 MNHEY and CDR2 SMNVEV (reference sequence). Trimming took 5 bases from V and 3 from J, leaving 2 bases between them.

CDR3 bases: TGTGCCAGCAGCTTACTGGGGGGGGAGCAGTTCTTC. Translated, it gives CASSLLGGEQFF. The chain joins TRBV7-8 to TRBJ2-1, with 7 nucleotides matching TRBD2. Looked up from germline, CDR1 is SGHVS and CDR2 is FQNEAQ. CDR3 length: 12 residues. J lost 10 bases, V lost 2 bases, and 2 bases had no gene match. Combining the CDR3 with reference TRBV7-8 and TRBJ2-1 gives the whole variable domain GAGVSQSPRYKVAKRGQDVALRCDPISGHVSLFWYQQALGQGPEFLTYFQNEAQLDKSGLPSDRFFAERPEGSVSTLKIQRTQQEDSAVYLCASSLLGGEQFFGPGTRLTVL.

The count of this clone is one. The CDR3 region is CSASGLGNTGELFF. Written as DNA, the CDR3 is TGCAGTGCTAGTGGGCTAGGCAACACCGGGGAGCTGTTTTTT. The rearrangement joins TRBV20-1 to TRBJ2-2; D is unclear. The CDR3 has 14 amino acids. Trimming stripped 3 bases from V and 2 bases from J, with 10 bases between. CDR1 and CDR2 from the germline V gene are DFQATT and SNEGSKA (reference sequence).

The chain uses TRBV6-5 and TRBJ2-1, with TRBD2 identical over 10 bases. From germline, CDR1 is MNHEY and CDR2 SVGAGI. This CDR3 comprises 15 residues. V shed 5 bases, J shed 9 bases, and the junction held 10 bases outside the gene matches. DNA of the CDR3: TGTGCCAGCAGTAAACTAGCGGGACAAGAGGGTGAGCAGTTCTTC. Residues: CASSKLAGQEGEQFF.

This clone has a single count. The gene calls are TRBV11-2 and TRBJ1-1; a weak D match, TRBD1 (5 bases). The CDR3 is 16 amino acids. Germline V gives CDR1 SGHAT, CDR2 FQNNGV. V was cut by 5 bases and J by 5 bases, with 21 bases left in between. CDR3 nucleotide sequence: TGTGCCAGCAGCCCTATTGCCGGGCAGGGTCGGACTGAAGCTTTCTTT. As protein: CASSPIAGQGRTEAFF.

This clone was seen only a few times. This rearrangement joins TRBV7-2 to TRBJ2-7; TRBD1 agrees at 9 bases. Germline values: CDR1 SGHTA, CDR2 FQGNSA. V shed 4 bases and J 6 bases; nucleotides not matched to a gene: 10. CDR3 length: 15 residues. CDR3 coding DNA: TGTGCCAGCAGCTCGGACAGGGACAGGGCGGGCGAGCAGTACTTC. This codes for CASSSDRDRAGEQYF. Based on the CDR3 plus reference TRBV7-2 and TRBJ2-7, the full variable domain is GAGVSQSPSNKVTEKGKDVELRCDPISGHTALYWYRQSLGQGLEFLIYFQGNSAPDKSGLPSDRFSAERTGGSVSTLTIQRTQQEDSAVYLCASSSDRDRAGEQYFGPGTRLTVT.

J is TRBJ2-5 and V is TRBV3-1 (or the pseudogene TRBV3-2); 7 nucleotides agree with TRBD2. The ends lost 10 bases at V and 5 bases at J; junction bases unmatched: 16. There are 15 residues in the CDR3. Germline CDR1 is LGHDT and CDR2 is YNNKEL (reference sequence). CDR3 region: CATNPGRVGSETQYF. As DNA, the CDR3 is TGTGCCACCAACCCGGGGAGGGTCGGGAGCGAGACCCAGTACTTC.

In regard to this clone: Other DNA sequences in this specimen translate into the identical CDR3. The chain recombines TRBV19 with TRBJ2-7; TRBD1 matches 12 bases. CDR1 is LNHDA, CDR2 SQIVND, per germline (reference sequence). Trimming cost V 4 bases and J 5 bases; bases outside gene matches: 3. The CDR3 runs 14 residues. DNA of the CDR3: TGTGCCAGTAGTAACCGGGACAGGGGGCACGAGCAGTACTTC. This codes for CASSNRDRGHEQYF. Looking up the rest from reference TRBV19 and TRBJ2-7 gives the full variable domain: DGGITQSPKYLFRKEGQNVTLSCEQNLNHDAMYWYRQDPGQGLRLIYYSQIVNDFQKGDIAEGYSVSREKKESFPLTVTSAQKNPTAFYLCASSNRDRGHEQYFGPGTRLTVT.

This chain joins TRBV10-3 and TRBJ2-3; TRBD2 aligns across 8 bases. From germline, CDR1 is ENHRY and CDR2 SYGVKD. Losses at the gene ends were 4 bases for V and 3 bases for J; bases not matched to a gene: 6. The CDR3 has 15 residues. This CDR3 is CAISVGGGRTDTQYF. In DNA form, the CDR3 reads TGTGCCATCAGTGTGGGCGGCGGGAGGACAGATACGCAGTATTTT.

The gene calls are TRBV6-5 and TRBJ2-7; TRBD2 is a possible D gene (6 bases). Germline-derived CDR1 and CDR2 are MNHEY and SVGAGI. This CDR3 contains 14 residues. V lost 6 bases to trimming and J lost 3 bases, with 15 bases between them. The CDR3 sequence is CASRLSGRLYEQYF. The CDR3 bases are TGTGCCAGCAGGCTGAGTGGGAGGCTCTACGAGCAGTACTTC.

The CDR3: CASRWQAYEQYF. The CDR3 DNA follows: TGTGCCAGCCGGTGGCAGGCTTACGAGCAGTACTTC. The chain joins TRBV2 to TRBJ2-7; unclear D gene. Germline values: CDR1 SNHLY, CDR2 FYNNEI. The CDR3 length is 12 residues. V lost 8 bases and J 4 bases, leaving 12 bases between the germline ends.

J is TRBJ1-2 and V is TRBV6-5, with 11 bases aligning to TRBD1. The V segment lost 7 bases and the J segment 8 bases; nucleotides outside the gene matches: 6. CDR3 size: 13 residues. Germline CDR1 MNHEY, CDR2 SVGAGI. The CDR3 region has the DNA TGTGCCAGCAAAGGGACAGGGGGAAAGGGCTACACCTTC. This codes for CASKGTGGKGYTF.

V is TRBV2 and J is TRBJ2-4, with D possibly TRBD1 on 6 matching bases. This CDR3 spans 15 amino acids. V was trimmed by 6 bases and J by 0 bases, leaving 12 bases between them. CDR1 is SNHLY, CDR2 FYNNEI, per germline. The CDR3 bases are TGTGCCAGCAGAGGACAGACCCTAGCCAAAAACATTCAGTACTTC. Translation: CASRGQTLAKNIQYF.

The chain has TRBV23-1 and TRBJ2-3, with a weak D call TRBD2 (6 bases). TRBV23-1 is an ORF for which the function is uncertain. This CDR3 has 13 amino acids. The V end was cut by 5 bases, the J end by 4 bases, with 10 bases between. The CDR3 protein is CASSKEGSDTQYF. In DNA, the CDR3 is TGCGCCAGCAGTAAGGAGGGGTCAGATACGCAGTATTTT.

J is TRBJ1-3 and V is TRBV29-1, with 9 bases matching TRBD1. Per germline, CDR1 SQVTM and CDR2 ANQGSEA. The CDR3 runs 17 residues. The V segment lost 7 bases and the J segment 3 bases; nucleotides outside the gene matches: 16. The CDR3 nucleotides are TGCAGCGCCGAAGTCAATTCCGGGACAGGGTTTGGAAACACCATATATTTT. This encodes CSAEVNSGTGFGNTIYF.

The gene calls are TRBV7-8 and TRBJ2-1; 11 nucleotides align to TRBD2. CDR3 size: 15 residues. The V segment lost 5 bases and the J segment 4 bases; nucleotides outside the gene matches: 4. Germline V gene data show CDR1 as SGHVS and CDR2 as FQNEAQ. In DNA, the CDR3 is TGTGCCAGCAGCCAAACTAGCGGGAGTTACAATGAGCAGTTCTTC. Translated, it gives CASSQTSGSYNEQFF.